One and the same sample provided the 27 T cell receptor beta chains below, sequenced in a study of T cell repertoires in cytomegalovirus infection. MiXCR, run by TCRdb on the reads, gives a single entry per CDR3 protein. The sample includes approximately 500,000 distinct CDR3 sequences, 16% of them seen just once. The sequencing sample was made of CD8+ T cells from PBMCs. These receptor sequences come from a human donor in good health (CMV status not recorded). Some clones in this sample may be carry-over from other donors' samples.

This clonotype was seen repeatedly, ten times or more. V and J are TRBV7-9 and TRBJ2-7, with D possibly TRBD2 on 6 matching bases. CDR1 is SEHNR and CDR2 is FQNEAQ in the germline V gene (reference sequence). The CDR3 runs 14 residues. With 0 bases removed from V and 2 bases from J, the gap between germline ends came to 8 bases. The DNA for the CDR3 is TGTGCCAGCAGCTTAGCGGAGGGTACCTACGAGCAGTACTTC. This codes for CASSLAEGTYEQYF. The variable domain in full, completed from reference TRBV7-9 and TRBJ2-7, reads DTGVSQNPRHKITKRGQNVTFRCDPISEHNRLYWYRQTLGQGPEFLTYFQNEAQLEKSRLLSDRFSAERPKGSFSTLEIQRTEQGDSAMYLCASSLAEGTYEQYFGPGTRLTVT.

This clonotype came up a few times. This chain links TRBV19 with TRBJ2-1; D unclear. The CDR3 runs 12 residues. V was clipped by 2 bases and J by 6 bases, with 5 bases between them. Germline V lookup: CDR1 LNHDA, CDR2 SQIVND (reference sequence). The CDR3 loop reads CASSIRVNEQFF. DNA of the CDR3: TGTGCCAGTAGTATAAGGGTCAATGAGCAGTTCTTC. The full variable domain, rest sourced from reference TRBV19 and TRBJ2-1, is DGGITQSPKYLFRKEGQNVTLSCEQNLNHDAMYWYRQDPGQGLRLIYYSQIVNDFQKGDIAEGYSVSREKKESFPLTVTSAQKNPTAFYLCASSIRVNEQFFGPGTRLTVL.

This clonotype was recorded many times. This sequence joins TRBV7-3 and TRBJ1-2; D remains ambiguous. The CDR3 consists of 13 residues. V shed 5 bases and J shed 5 bases, with 12 bases lying between them. CDR1 and CDR2 (germline): SGHTA, FQGTGA. The CDR3 is CASSEFGLYGYTF. The CDR3 bases are TGTGCCAGCAGCGAGTTTGGGTTATATGGCTACACCTTC.

The gene calls are TRBV10-3 and TRBJ2-5; D is unresolved. V lost 7 bases and J 4 bases, leaving 22 bases between the germline ends. The germline V gene encodes CDR1 ENHRY and CDR2 SYGVKD. The CDR3 runs 16 residues. CDR3 region: CAIIPSGQPSRETQYF. The CDR3, as DNA: TGTGCCATCATACCCTCTGGGCAGCCGTCCCGAGAGACCCAGTACTTC.

This rearrangement joins TRBV6-5 to TRBJ1-2, with 8 bases matching TRBD1. The CDR3 has 12 amino acids. The V gene end was trimmed by 4 bases and the J gene end by 8 bases; junction bases not matched to a gene: 3. Germline V gene data show CDR1 as MNHEY and CDR2 as SVGAGI. CDR3 sequence: CASSSRDRGYTF. CDR3 in DNA: TGTGCCAGCAGTTCCCGGGACAGGGGCTACACCTTC.

Regarding this clonotype: Lacking the conserved final phenylalanine or tryptophan, this CDR3 likely reflects a read error. This chain joins TRBV7-8 and TRBJ2-5; unclear D gene. This CDR3 is built from 13 residues. The ends were cut back, 5 bases at V and 3 bases at J, with 10 bases in the middle. Germline V lookup: CDR1 SGHVS, CDR2 FQNEAQ. The chain's CDR3 is CASSTGGEETQYL. As DNA, the CDR3 is TGTGCCAGCAGCACTGGCGGAGAAGAGACCCAGTACTTA.

The V and J genes are TRBV4-2 and TRBJ2-7; the D gene is possibly TRBD2 (5 bases). V gave up 3 bases and J gave up 2 bases, with 11 bases separating them. CDR3 size: 14 residues. Germline V gives CDR1 LGHNA, CDR2 YNFKEQ. CDR3 in amino acids: CASSQPEGPYEQYF. Written as DNA, the CDR3 is TGTGCCAGCAGCCAGCCCGAGGGCCCCTACGAGCAGTACTTC.

This clonotype occurred many times. The V call is TRBV28, the J call TRBJ1-1; D is possibly TRBD1 (5 bases). The CDR3 has 17 residues. Trimming removed 2 bases from V and 2 bases from J, with 18 bases in between. Germline V gene data show CDR1 as MDHEN and CDR2 as SYDVKM. CDR3 in DNA: TGTGCCAGCAGTTTACGGGTAAACATAGGGGCCAACACTGAAGCTTTCTTT. Its protein is CASSLRVNIGANTEAFF.

This clonotype was seen repeatedly, ten times or more. This sequence joins TRBV27 and TRBJ2-1, with TRBD2 matching over 7 bases. Germline V gene data show CDR1 as MNHEY and CDR2 as SMNVEV (reference sequence). CDR3 length: 17 amino acids. V lost 5 bases, J lost 4 bases, and 14 bases stayed unmatched. The CDR3 coding sequence is TGTGCCAGCAGTAGTTTGGATCCGAGCGGGAAGTACAATGAGCAGTTCTTC. Protein: CASSSLDPSGKYNEQFF.

This clonotype was picked up one time. This chain joins TRBV9 and TRBJ2-3, with a weak D call TRBD1 (6 bases). Germline V gene lookup returns CDR1 SGDLS and CDR2 YYNGEE. V was clipped by 4 bases and J by 4 bases, with 19 bases between them. The CDR3 consists of 16 residues. CDR3 coding DNA: TGTGCCAGCAGCCCCCCGACGGGGAAGGGGGCAGATACGCAGTATTTT. It yields the protein CASSPPTGKGADTQYF.

This clonotype was recorded at least ten times. The chain couples TRBV7-9 to TRBJ1-1; D remains unclear. The CDR3 has 14 residues. In germline, CDR1 is SEHNR, CDR2 FQNEAQ (reference sequence). V was pared by 5 bases and J by 4 bases, with 14 bases between. CDR3 amino acids: CASSPEVKATEAFF. CDR3 nucleotides: TGTGCCAGCAGCCCCGAAGTAAAGGCCACTGAAGCTTTCTTT.

The chain carries TRBV19 and TRBJ2-1; D gene ambiguous. The germline gives CDR1 LNHDA, CDR2 SQIVND (reference sequence). This CDR3 has 13 amino acids. V was cut by 4 bases and J by 5 bases, with 9 bases left in between. The CDR3 is CASSSGSDNEQFF. CDR3 nucleotide sequence: TGTGCCAGTAGTAGCGGATCCGACAATGAGCAGTTCTTC. The full variable domain, with the rest looked up from reference TRBV19 and TRBJ2-1, is DGGITQSPKYLFRKEGQNVTLSCEQNLNHDAMYWYRQDPGQGLRLIYYSQIVNDFQKGDIAEGYSVSREKKESFPLTVTSAQKNPTAFYLCASSSGSDNEQFFGPGTRLTVL.

This clonotype appeared many times. The chain couples TRBV6-1 to TRBJ2-2; 7 bases fit TRBD2. The CDR3 is 15 residues long. V shed 5 bases, J shed 2 bases, and the junction held 5 bases outside the gene matches. Germline assignment: CDR1 MNHNS and CDR2 SASEGT. CDR3 sequence reads: CASSILAPNTGELFF. The CDR3, as DNA: TGTGCCAGCAGTATACTAGCGCCCAACACCGGGGAGCTGTTTTTT.

J is TRBJ2-1 and V is TRBV20-1; TRBD2 matches at 9 bases. The CDR3 covers 16 residues. J lost 6 bases, V lost 0 bases, and 9 bases had no gene match. Germline V gene sequence: CDR1 DFQATT, CDR2 SNEGSKA (reference sequence). This chain's CDR3 is CSARELSGGGGNEQFF. The CDR3 DNA sequence: TGCAGTGCTAGAGAACTTAGCGGGGGAGGGGGCAATGAGCAGTTCTTC.

This clonotype was seen repeatedly, ten times or more. The V gene is TRBV20-1, the J gene TRBJ2-2; D is possibly TRBD1 (6 bases). The CDR3 has 14 residues. Germline lookup yields CDR1 DFQATT and CDR2 SNEGSKA (reference sequence). V lost 1 base to trimming and J lost 0 bases, with 6 bases between them. The CDR3 sequence is CSARGTANTGELFF. In DNA form, the CDR3 reads TGCAGTGCTAGAGGGACAGCGAACACCGGGGAGCTGTTTTTT.

This clonotype was seen repeatedly, ten times or more. The rearrangement uses TRBV15 and TRBJ1-2; D is uncertain. V shed 2 bases and J shed 6 bases, with 13 bases lying between them. Germline lookup yields CDR1 LNHNV and CDR2 YYDKDF (reference sequence). The CDR3 runs to 14 residues. The CDR3 loop is CATSRPWQFDGYTF. The CDR3 bases are TGTGCCACCAGCAGACCATGGCAGTTCGATGGCTACACCTTC.

This clonotype has just a few counts. The chain has TRBV3-1 and TRBJ2-2; TRBD1 aligns across 8 bases. The CDR3 has 15 amino acids. CDR1 is LGHDT, CDR2 YNNKEL, per germline (reference sequence). V lost 4 bases to trimming and J lost 6 bases; unmatched junction nucleotides: 7. CDR3 sequence: CASSPWTGQSGELFF. As DNA, the CDR3 is TGTGCCAGCAGCCCCTGGACAGGGCAGTCCGGGGAGCTGTTTTTT.

A word on this clonotype: Possible read error: a much larger clone is one base away. This chain's CDR3 is CASRHPGDPLDTQYF. For the CDR3, the DNA is TGTGCCAGCAGACATCCGGGCGACCCTCTAGATACGCAGTATTTT. The V and J genes are TRBV7-3 and TRBJ2-3, with no clear D. CDR1 and CDR2 from the germline V gene are SGHTA and FQGTGA. The germline V and J ends were trimmed by 6 bases and 5 bases, with 18 bases remaining between them. This CDR3 is built from 15 residues.

The genes are TRBV5-6 and TRBJ1-6, with D hard to call. In germline, CDR1 is SGHDT, CDR2 YYEEEE. The CDR3 extends over 12 amino acids. Trimming took off 3 bases at V and 11 bases at J, with 9 bases between the two ends. CDR3 DNA: TGTGCCAGCAGCTCCGGGTTAGCACCCCTCCACTTT. This translates into CASSSGLAPLHF.

This clonotype was recorded at least ten times. DNA for the CDR3: TGTGCCAGCAGCTTAGTAGGCGGGGGGGCAACAGATACGCAGTATTTT. Protein product: CASSLVGGGATDTQYF. The chain couples TRBV7-2 to TRBJ2-3; the match to TRBD2 covers 9 bases. V lost 1 base to trimming and J lost 3 bases; unmatched junction nucleotides: 5. Germline V gene lookup returns CDR1 SGHTA and CDR2 FQGNSA. The CDR3 runs 16 residues.

The chain combines TRBV6-5 with TRBJ2-7; 7 bases fit TRBD1. The CDR3 has 12 residues. J gave up 6 bases and V 8 bases, and 7 bases lay outside the gene matches. CDR1 MNHEY and CDR2 SVGAGI come from the germline V gene. CDR3 amino acids: CASCQGEGEQYF. The CDR3 DNA follows: TGTGCCAGCTGCCAGGGGGAAGGCGAGCAGTACTTC.

As concerns this clonotype: A much larger clonotype is one base distant, so this may be a read error. No conserved phenylalanine or tryptophan ends this CDR3, so it is likely a read error. The V and J genes are TRBV6-5 and TRBJ2-6; no clear D gene. Looked up from germline, CDR1 is MNHEY and CDR2 is SVGAGI. There are 16 residues in the CDR3. V was clipped by 0 bases and J by 0 bases, with 6 bases between them. CDR3 amino acids: CASSYSRSSGANVLTL. The CDR3 bases are TGTGCCAGCAGTTACTCCCGCTCCTCTGGGGCCAACGTCCTGACTTTA.

The table lists this clonotype with many counts. The chain recombines TRBV28 with TRBJ2-7; D might be TRBD1 (5 bases). Germline CDR1 is MDHEN and CDR2 is SYDVKM. This CDR3 comprises 15 residues. V lost 4 bases, J lost 2 bases, and 15 bases lay in between. The DNA of the CDR3 is TGTGCCAGCAGTTACAGGAAGGACACAACCTACGAGCAGTACTTC. It is translated as CASSYRKDTTYEQYF.

The rearrangement joins TRBV27 to TRBJ1-1; tentatively, D is TRBD1 (6 bases). The V end lost 8 bases, the J end lost 4 bases, and 20 bases lay between the germline ends. In germline, CDR1 is MNHEY, CDR2 SMNVEV (reference sequence). The CDR3 has 15 residues. CDR3 in amino acids: CASRPGGQLGTEAFF. CDR3 DNA sequence: TGTGCCAGCCGACCAGGCGGACAGTTGGGCACTGAAGCTTTCTTT.

This chain links TRBV18 with TRBJ1-1; the D is unclear. The germline V gene encodes CDR1 KGHSH and CDR2 LQKENI. The CDR3 spans 13 residues. V lost 6 bases to trimming and J lost 8 bases, with 16 bases between them. The CDR3 is CASSPTFTDEAFF. The CDR3 DNA follows: TGTGCCAGCTCCCCAACGTTTACAGACGAAGCTTTCTTT.

With respect to this clonotype: A much larger clone lies one base from this, so it may be a read error. The V gene is TRBV28, the J gene TRBJ2-1, with 8 bases identical to TRBD2. This CDR3 region has 13 residues. In germline, CDR1 is MDHEN, CDR2 SYDVKM. The J segment lost 6 bases and the V segment lost 6 bases, leaving 4 bases of the junction unmatched. The CDR3 sequence: CASRGLDCNEQFF. CDR3 DNA sequence: TGTGCCAGCAGGGGACTAGACTGCAATGAGCAGTTCTTC. Variable domain in full (rest from reference TRBV28 and TRBJ2-1): DVKVTQSSRYLVKRTGEKVFLECVQDMDHENMFWYRQDPGLGLRLIYFSYDVKMKEKGDIPEGYSVSREKKERFSLILESASTNQTSMYLCASRGLDCNEQFFGPGTRLTVL.

There are a few counts of this clonotype. The chain employs TRBV28 and TRBJ1-1; a possible D gene is TRBD1 (6 bases). In germline, CDR1 is MDHEN, CDR2 SYDVKM. The V and J ends lost 7 bases and 4 bases respectively, with 16 bases between them. The CDR3 runs to 14 residues. For the CDR3, the DNA is TGTGCCAGCACCATAACAGGGTCGGGCACTGAAGCTTTCTTT. This gives the protein CASTITGSGTEAFF.